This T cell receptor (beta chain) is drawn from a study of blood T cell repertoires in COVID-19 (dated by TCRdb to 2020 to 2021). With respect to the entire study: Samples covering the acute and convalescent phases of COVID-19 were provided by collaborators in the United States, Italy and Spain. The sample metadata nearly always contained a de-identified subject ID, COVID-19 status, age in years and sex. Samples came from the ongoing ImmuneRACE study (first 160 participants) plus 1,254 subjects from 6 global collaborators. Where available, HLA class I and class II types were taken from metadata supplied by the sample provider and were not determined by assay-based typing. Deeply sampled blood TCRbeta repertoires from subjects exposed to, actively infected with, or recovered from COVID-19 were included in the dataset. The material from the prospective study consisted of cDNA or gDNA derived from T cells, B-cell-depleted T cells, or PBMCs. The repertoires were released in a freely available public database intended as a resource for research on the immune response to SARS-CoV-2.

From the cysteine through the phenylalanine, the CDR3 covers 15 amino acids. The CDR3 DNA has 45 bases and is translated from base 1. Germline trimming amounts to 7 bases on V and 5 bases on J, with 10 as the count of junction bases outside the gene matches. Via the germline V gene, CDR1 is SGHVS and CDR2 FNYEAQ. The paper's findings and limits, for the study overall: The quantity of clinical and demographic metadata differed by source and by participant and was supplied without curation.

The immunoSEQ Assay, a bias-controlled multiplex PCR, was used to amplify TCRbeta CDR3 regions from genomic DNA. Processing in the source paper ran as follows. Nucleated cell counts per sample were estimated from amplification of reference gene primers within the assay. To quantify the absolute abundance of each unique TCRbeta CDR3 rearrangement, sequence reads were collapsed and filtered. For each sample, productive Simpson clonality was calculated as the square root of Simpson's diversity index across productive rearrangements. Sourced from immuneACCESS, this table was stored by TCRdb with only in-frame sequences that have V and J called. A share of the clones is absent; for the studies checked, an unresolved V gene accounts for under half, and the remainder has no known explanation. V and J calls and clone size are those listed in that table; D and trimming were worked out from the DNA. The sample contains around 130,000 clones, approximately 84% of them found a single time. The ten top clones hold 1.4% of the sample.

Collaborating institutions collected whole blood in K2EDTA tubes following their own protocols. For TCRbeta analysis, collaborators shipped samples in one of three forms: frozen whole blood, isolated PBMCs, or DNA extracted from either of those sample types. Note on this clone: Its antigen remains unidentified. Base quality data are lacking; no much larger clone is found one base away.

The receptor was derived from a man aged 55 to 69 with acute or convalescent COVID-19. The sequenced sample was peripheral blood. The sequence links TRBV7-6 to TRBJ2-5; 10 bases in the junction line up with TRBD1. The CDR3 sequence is CASNPTGGRVETQYF. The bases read TGTGCCAGCAACCCGACAGGGGGCAGGGTGGAGACCCAGTACTTC.